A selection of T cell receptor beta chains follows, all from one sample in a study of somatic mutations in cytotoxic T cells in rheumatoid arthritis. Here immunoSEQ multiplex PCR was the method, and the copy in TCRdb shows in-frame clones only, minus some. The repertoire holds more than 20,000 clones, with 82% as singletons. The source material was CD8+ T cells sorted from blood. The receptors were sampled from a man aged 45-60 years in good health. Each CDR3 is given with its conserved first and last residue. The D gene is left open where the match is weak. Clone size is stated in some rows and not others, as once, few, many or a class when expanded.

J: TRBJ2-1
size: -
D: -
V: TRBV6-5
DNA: TGTGCCAGCAGTTACCCGAGCGTGGTACTAGAAAATGAGCAGTTCTTC
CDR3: CASSYPSVVLENEQFF

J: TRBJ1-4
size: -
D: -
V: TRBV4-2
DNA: TGTGCCAGCAGCCGAGTCCTGAATGAAAAACTGTTTTTT
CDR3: CASSRVLNEKLFF

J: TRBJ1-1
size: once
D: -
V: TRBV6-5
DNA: TGTGCCAGCAGTTACTCAGGGTCCGGCCGTACTGAAGCTTTCTTT
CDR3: CASSYSGSGRTEAFF

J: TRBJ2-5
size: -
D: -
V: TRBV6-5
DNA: TGTGCCAGCAGTTACTCAGGCAGGGGCTTGGAGACCCAGTACTTC
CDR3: CASSYSGRGLETQYF

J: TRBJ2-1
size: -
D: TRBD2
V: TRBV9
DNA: TGTGCCAGCGAGACTAGCATGAGTGAGCAGTTCTTC
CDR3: CASETSMSEQFF

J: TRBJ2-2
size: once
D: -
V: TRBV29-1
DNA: TGCAGCGTTGAAATCGCTAGCGTGAACACCGGGGAGCTGTTTTTT
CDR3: CSVEIASVNTGELFF

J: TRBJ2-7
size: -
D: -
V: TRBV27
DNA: TGTGCCAGCAGTTTTCGTCCGAGACCGGAGGAGCAGTACTTC
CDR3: CASSFRPRPEEQYF

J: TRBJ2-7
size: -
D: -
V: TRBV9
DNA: TGTGCCAGCAGCGCCCGGAGTCAGGACTACGAGCAGTACTTC
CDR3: CASSARSQDYEQYF

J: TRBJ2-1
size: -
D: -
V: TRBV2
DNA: TGTGCCAGCATGATAGGGAAAAATGAGCAGTTCTTC
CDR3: CASMIGKNEQFF

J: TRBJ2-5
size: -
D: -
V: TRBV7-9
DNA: TGTGCCAGCAAAACCTACCAAGAGACCCAGTACTTC
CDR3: CASKTYQETQYF

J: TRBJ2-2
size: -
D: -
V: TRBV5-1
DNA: TGCGCCAGCAGCGGGGACTTCCCCGGGGAGCTGTTTTTT
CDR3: CASSGDFPGELFF

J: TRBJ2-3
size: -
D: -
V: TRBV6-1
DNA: TGTGCCAGCAGTCCCTCCCCAGAGAGCACAGATACGCAGTATTTT
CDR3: CASSPSPESTDTQYF

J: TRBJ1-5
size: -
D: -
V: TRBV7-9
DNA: TGTGCCAGCAGCAGGAGACAGGTCTTCAATCAGCCCCAGCATTTT
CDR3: CASSRRQVFNQPQHF

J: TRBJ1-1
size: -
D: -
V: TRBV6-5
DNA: TGTGCCAGCAGATATCGACGGATGAACACTGAAGCTTTCTTT
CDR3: CASRYRRMNTEAFF

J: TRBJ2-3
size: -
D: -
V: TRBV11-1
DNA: TGTGCCAGCAGCTTAGCGAGGATAGGCCGCCACACAGATACGCAGTATTTT
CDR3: CASSLARIGRHTDTQYF

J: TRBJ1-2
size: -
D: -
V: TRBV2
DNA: TGTGCCAGCAGTGTCTTCCAGGGGAAAAACTATGGCTACACCTTC
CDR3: CASSVFQGKNYGYTF

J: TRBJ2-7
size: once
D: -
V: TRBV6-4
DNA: TGTGCCAGCAGTGACCGGCTAGCGTCCCCATCCGAGCAGTACTTC
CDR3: CASSDRLASPSEQYF

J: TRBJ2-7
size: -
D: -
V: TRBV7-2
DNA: TGTGCCAGCAGCTTAGGTCTCCTCGGGGGGACAACGGGCGAGCAGTACTTC
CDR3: CASSLGLLGGTTGEQYF

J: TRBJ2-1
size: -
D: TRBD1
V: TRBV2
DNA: TGTGCCAGCAGTTCAGGGACAGGGGGTCACAATGAGCAGTTCTTC
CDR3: CASSSGTGGHNEQFF

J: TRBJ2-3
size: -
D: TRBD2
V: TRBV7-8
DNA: TGTGCCAGCAGCTCCGGTAGCGGGCTTTTATCAGATACGCAGTATTTT
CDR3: CASSSGSGLLSDTQYF

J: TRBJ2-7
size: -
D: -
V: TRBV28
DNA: TGTGCCAGCAGTCCGGTTAGCGTTTCATCCTACGAGCAGTACTTC
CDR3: CASSPVSVSSYEQYF

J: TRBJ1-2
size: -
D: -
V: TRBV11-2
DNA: TGTGCCAGCAGCTTCGGCAGGGGAGACTATGGCTACACCTTC
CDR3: CASSFGRGDYGYTF

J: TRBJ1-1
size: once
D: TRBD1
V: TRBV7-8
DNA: TGTGCCAGCAGCTTAGAGACAGGGGTGAACACTGAAGCTTTCTTT
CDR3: CASSLETGVNTEAFF

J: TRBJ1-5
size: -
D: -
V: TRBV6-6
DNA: TGTGCCAGCAGTTACTCGAGTCCCCGCTCGCCCCAGCATTTT
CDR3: CASSYSSPRSPQHF

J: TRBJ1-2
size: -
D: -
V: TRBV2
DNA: TGTGCCAGCAGTGACATGAACTATGGCTACACCTTC
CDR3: CASSDMNYGYTF

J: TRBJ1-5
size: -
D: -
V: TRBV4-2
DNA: TGTGCCAGCAGCCGAGGAGATAATCAGCCCCAGCATTTT
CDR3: CASSRGDNQPQHF

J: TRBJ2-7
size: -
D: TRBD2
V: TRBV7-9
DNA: TGTGCCAGCAGCTTTAGCGGGAGTTGGTACGAGCAGTACTTC
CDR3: CASSFSGSWYEQYF

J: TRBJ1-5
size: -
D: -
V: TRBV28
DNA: TGTGCCAGCAGTTTATCGTTTAGCAATCAGCCCCAGCATTTT
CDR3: CASSLSFSNQPQHF

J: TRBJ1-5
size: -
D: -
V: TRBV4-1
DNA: TGCGCCAGCAGTCCGGGGGCCGGGACACGATTAAATCAGCCCCAGCATTTT
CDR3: CASSPGAGTRLNQPQHF

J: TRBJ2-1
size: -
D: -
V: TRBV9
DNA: TGTGCCAGCAGCGTAGGCGGTGAGCAGTTCTTC
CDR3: CASSVGGEQFF

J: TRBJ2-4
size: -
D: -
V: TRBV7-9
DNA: TGTGCCAGCAGCTTAGCGGGGGAAAACATTCAGTACTTC
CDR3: CASSLAGENIQYF

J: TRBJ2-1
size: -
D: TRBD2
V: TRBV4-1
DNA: TGCGCCAGCAGCCAGCCGACTAGCGGGATAACGCGCGATGAGCAGTTCTTC
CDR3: CASSQPTSGITRDEQFF

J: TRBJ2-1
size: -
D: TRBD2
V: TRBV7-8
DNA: TGTGCCAGCAGCTCCAGGGCTAGCGGGATCTACAATGAGCAGTTCTTC
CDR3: CASSSRASGIYNEQFF

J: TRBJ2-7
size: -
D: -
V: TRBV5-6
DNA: TGTGCCAGCAGCTTGGGAGGGGGAGGCGAGCAGTACTTC
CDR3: CASSLGGGGEQYF

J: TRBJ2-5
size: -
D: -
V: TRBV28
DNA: TGTGCCAGCAGTCCACGACAGCAGTTCCCCAAAGAGACCCAGTACTTC
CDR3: CASSPRQQFPKETQYF

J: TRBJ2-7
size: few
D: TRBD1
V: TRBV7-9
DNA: TGTGCCAGCAGCTCCCGGGACAGCCCCTACGAGCAGTACTTC
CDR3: CASSSRDSPYEQYF

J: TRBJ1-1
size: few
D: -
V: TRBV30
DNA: TGTGCCTGGAGTATAGGACACCACACTGAAGCTTTCTTT
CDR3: CAWSIGHHTEAFF

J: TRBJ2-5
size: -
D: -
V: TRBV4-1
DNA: TGCGCCAGCAGCCACCGGGCGACCCAGTACTTC
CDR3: CASSHRATQYF

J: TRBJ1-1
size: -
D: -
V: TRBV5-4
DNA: TGTGCCAGCAGCTTGTCGCATATCGGGACTGAAGCTTTCTTT
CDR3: CASSLSHIGTEAFF